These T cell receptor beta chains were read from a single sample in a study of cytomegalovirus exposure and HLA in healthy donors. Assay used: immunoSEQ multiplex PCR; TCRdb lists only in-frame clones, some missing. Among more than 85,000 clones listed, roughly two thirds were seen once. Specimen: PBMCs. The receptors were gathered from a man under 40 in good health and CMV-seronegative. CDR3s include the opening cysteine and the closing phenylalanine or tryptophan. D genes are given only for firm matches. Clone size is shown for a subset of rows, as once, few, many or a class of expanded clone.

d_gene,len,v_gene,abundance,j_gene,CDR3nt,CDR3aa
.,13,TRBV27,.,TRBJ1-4,TGTGCCAGCAGCCTATCGAGACTTGAAAAACTGTTTTTT,CASSLSRLEKLFF
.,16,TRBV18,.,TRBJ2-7,TGTGCCAGCTCCGGACCGGACAGGCGGGAAGTCTACGAGCAGTACTTC,CASSGPDRREVYEQYF
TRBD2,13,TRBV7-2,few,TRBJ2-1,TGTGCCAGCAGCCACGGGACTAGCTATGAGCAGTTCTTC,CASSHGTSYEQFF
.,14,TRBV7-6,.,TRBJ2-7,TGTGCCAGCAGCTCGGGACTCCTCTCCTACGAGCAGTACTTC,CASSSGLLSYEQYF
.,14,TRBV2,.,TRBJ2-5,TGTGCCAGCACCCGACAGGGAGGTGGAGAGACCCAGTACTTC,CASTRQGGGETQYF
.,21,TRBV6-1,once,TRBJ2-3,TGTGCCAGCAGTGAAGGTTCCTGGCCCCTGTTTTCTGCGGGGCAGTCAGATACGCGGTATTTT,CASSEGSWPLFSAGQSDTRYF
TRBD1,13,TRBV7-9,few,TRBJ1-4,TGTGCCAGCAGCCCCGGACAGGGGGGCGCTAAGTTTTTT,CASSPGQGGAKFF
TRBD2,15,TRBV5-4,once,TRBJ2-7,TGTGCCAGCAGCTCGAGGGCGGGAGGTACTCGCGAGCAGTACTTC,CASSSRAGGTREQYF
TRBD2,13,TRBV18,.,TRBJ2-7,TGTGCCAGCTCTACCAGCGGGAGGGCCGGGCAGTACTTC,CASSTSGRAGQYF
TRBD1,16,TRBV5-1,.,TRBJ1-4,TGCGCCAGCAGCTTGGGGCGGACAGGACTTAATGAAAAACTGTTTTTT,CASSLGRTGLNEKLFF
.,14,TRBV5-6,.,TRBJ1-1,TGTGCCAGCAGCTTGGGCACAGTGAACACTGAAGCTTTCTTT,CASSLGTVNTEAFF